Following are 11 T cell receptor beta chains from one sample sequenced in a study of post-analysis software for immune sequencing data. Their antigens remain unidentified. Built from TCR beta cDNA, the libraries had unique molecular identifiers in them. TCRdb used MiXCR to reprocess the PCR reads, holding one entry per CDR3 protein. The sample shows around 770,000 distinct CDR3 sequences, 40% to 55% of them seen only once. Study-level findings and limits: Four or five TRBV segments, including TRBV5-6, TRBV5-1 and TRBV20-1, were more frequent in patients than controls.

Material for sequencing was blood. The origin of the receptors is a girl under 18 with multiple sclerosis.

This clonotype came up once. The CDR3 sequence is CASSPVGSGANTGELFF. In DNA, the CDR3 is TGTGCCAGCAGCCCAGTAGGTAGCGGTGCGAACACCGGGGAGCTGTTTTTT. The V and J genes are TRBV7-9 and TRBJ2-2; a possible D gene is TRBD2 (6 bases). Germline CDR1 is SEHNR and CDR2 is FQNEAQ (reference sequence). The CDR3 runs to 17 residues. V was clipped by 5 bases and J by 0 bases, with 16 bases between them. Complete variable domain (other parts from reference TRBV7-9 and TRBJ2-2): DTGVSQNPRHKITKRGQNVTFRCDPISEHNRLYWYRQTLGQGPEFLTYFQNEAQLEKSRLLSDRFSAERPKGSFSTLEIQRTEQGDSAMYLCASSPVGSGANTGELFFGEGSRLTVL.

The table lists this clonotype with a few counts. The chain has TRBV6-5 and TRBJ1-2, with a weak D call TRBD1 (6 bases). Germline V CDR1 and CDR2: MNHEY, SVGAGI. The CDR3 is 14 residues long. V lost 6 bases, J lost 2 bases, and 13 bases lay in between. The CDR3 here is CASSYRDTNYGYTF. CDR3 nucleotide sequence: TGTGCCAGCAGCTATCGGGACACCAACTATGGCTACACCTTC.

This clonotype occurred a few times. The chain is built from TRBV6-5 and TRBJ1-1, with D possibly matching TRBD1 (6 bases). Germline CDR1 MNHEY, CDR2 SVGAGI. V lost 2 bases and J 8 bases, leaving 12 bases between the germline ends. The CDR3 contains 13 residues. DNA of the CDR3: TGTGCCAGCAGTTACCAGGGGATATCAGAAGCTTTCTTT. This codes for CASSYQGISEAFF.

On this clonotype itself: At one of its ends the junction is not consistent with the germline gene, which may arise from a read error. This chain connects TRBV6-5 to TRBJ2-6; D possibly matches TRBD1 or TRBD2 (5 bases each). Germline loops: CDR1 MNHEY, CDR2 SVGAGI. The CDR3 spans 18 residues. The CDR3 loop is CASSYSKDKDSGADVLTF. The DNA of the CDR3 is TGTGCCAGCAGTTACTCGAAGGACAAGGACTCTGGGGCCGACGTCCTGACTTTC.

This chain uses TRBV25-1 with TRBJ2-1; unclear D gene. Germline-derived CDR1 and CDR2 are MGHDK and SYGVNS. This CDR3 comprises 13 residues. Trimming cost V 4 bases and J 9 bases, with 13 bases left between them. The CDR3 bases are TGTGCCAGCAGTGTTTCCGGGTTAGGTGAGCAGTTCTTC. This translates into CASSVSGLGEQFF.

The chain couples TRBV2 to TRBJ1-2; 9 nucleotides line up with TRBD1. After removal of 6 bases from V and 9 bases from J, the junction contained 5 bases not matched to a gene. CDR3 length: 12 residues. The V gene's germline CDR1 is SNHLY and CDR2 FYNNEI. CDR3 region: CASSPGTGSYTF. The CDR3 DNA reads TGTGCCAGCAGCCCTGGGACAGGGAGCTACACCTTC.

This clonotype turned up a few times. The chain recombines TRBV27 with TRBJ2-1, with 7 bases aligning to TRBD2. This CDR3 has 15 amino acids. V was pared by 5 bases and J by 6 bases, with 10 bases of the junction left unmatched. From germline, CDR1 is MNHEY and CDR2 SMNVEV (reference sequence). CDR3 amino acids: CASSVGGTARNEQFF. In DNA form, the CDR3 reads TGTGCCAGCAGTGTCGGGGGGACTGCCCGCAATGAGCAGTTCTTC.

This chain joins TRBV30 and TRBJ2-5; TRBD1 matches 8 bases. This CDR3 is 15 amino acids long. Unmatched junction bases numbered 5, after V lost 0 bases and J lost 2 bases. Germline values: CDR1 GTSNPN, CDR2 SVGIG (reference sequence). CDR3 protein: CAWSVPTGGQETQYF. As DNA, the CDR3 is TGTGCCTGGAGTGTACCAACAGGGGGACAAGAGACCCAGTACTTC.

This sequence joins TRBV28 and TRBJ1-5; D may be TRBD1 (5 bases). Germline-derived CDR1 and CDR2 are MDHEN and SYDVKM. Trimming stripped 10 bases from V and 10 bases from J, with 20 bases between. CDR3 length: 13 amino acids. The CDR3 loop reads CAKGPGRVNPQHF. CDR3 DNA sequence: TGTGCCAAAGGCCCGGGCAGGGTCAATCCCCAGCATTTT.

The V and J genes are TRBV2 and TRBJ2-5; 8 nucleotides agree with TRBD1. Germline-derived CDR1 and CDR2 are SNHLY and FYNNEI. This CDR3 has 14 amino acids. J lost 0 bases, V lost 9 bases, and 6 bases had no gene match. The CDR3 DNA is TGTGCCAGTGGACAGGGAACGTACCAAGAGACCCAGTACTTC. The encoded protein is CASGQGTYQETQYF.

The rearrangement links TRBV6-6 to TRBJ2-5; D is undetermined. V was cut by 8 bases and J by 5 bases, with 15 bases left in between. The CDR3 loop spans 13 amino acids. CDR1 and CDR2 (germline): MNHNY, SVGAGI (reference sequence). The CDR3 here is CASAEWARETQYF. The CDR3 nucleotides read TGTGCCAGCGCCGAATGGGCCCGGGAGACCCAGTACTTC.